This TCR beta chain was recorded in a study of identical twins. Trimming took 2 bases from V and 0 from J, leaving 15 bases between them. The CDR3 is 16 amino acids. From germline, CDR1 is SGHRS and CDR2 YFSETQ. TCRdb called the 5' RACE reads again in MiXCR, with one record for every CDR3 protein. The sample holds hundreds of thousands of distinct CDR3 sequences; over 20% are singletons and the top ten take roughly 4%. The study, taken as a whole, reports: Carriage of fewer insertions was seen in abundant cord blood beta clonotypes, whereas memory repertoires showed none.

This clonotype has a handful of counts. Its antigen is undetermined. This sample also appeared in a second study, on T cells expressing NK-cell markers. This second study notes: Source material for TCR beta repertoires consisted of sorted CD3+CD56+NKG2C+, CD3+CD56+NKG2C- and CD3+CD56-NKG2C+ T cells. NKG2C+ dominant clonotype frequencies in six donors were roughly 1.0-7.5% of CD8+ T cells. The study left the HCMV specificity of expanded NKG2C+ T cell clones unresolved.

The chain uses TRBV5-1 and TRBJ2-7; D gene ambiguous. Sequenced sample: PBMCs. This TCR came from a woman aged 18-29 years in good health. The CDR3 DNA reads TGCGCCAGCAGCTTTGACTGGGATAAACTCTCCTACGAGCAGTACTTC. Its protein is CASSFDWDKLSYEQYF.